These T cell receptor beta chains were read from a single sample in a study of blood T cells in healthy people across ages. TCRdb independently ran MiXCR on the 5' RACE reads; one entry per CDR3 protein. In the table there are approximately 690,000 distinct CDR3 sequences, about 53% of which are singletons. The sequenced material came from blood. These receptor sequences come from a man in his 60s in good health. The CDR3 runs from the conserved cysteine through the conserved F or W. The size of a clone is reported for some rows only, either as once, few or many, or as a class for expanded clones.

j_call clone_size cdr3_length v_call cdr3_aa
TRBJ2-7 . 16 TRBV20-1 CSASPTPGASISEQYF
TRBJ2-3 . 16 TRBV7-9 CASSSGLGQHADTQYF
. . 14 TRBV2 CASGEDRGAYEQYF
TRBJ2-1 . 16 TRBV5-1 CASSSLMGGAYNEQFF
TRBJ1-1 . 13 TRBV29-1 CSVRTGRWGEAFF
TRBJ1-1 . 13 TRBV20-1 CSARTGGVTEAFF
TRBJ2-5 . 15 TRBV7-9 CASSLWGGPQETQYF
TRBJ2-7 . 13 TRBV5-1 CASSLQDGYEQYF
TRBJ2-6 few 14 TRBV20-1 CSATRQAGANVLTF
TRBJ1-1 few 14 TRBV4-1 CASSQATRYTEAFF
TRBJ2-4 . 17 TRBV2 CATTGGSPEVAKNIQYF
TRBJ2-7 . 15 TRBV20-1 CSAPSPRGSVYEQYF
TRBJ2-1 few 15 TRBV20-1 CSAPLTSGAYNEQFF
TRBJ2-1 . 16 TRBV5-1 CASSLGPGVGYNEQFF
TRBJ1-5 . 14 TRBV29-1 CSVDPEPGNQPQHF
TRBJ1-4 . 14 TRBV27 CASSHGSIEEKLFF
TRBJ2-3 once 17 TRBV3-1 CASSQPGGGTVADTQYF
TRBJ2-1 . 14 TRBV20-1 CSARDSGGLCEQFF
TRBJ2-7 many 13 TRBV28 CASSPGQGGEQYF
TRBJ2-1 many 16 TRBV7-2 CASRSRWKNSYNEQFF
TRBJ2-3 once 19 TRBV3-1 CASSQGSPLLGSLAPTQYF
TRBJ2-3 . 15 TRBV5-1 CASSLGLTATDTQYF
TRBJ2-2 . 15 TRBV7-7 CASSLGPQGSGELFF
TRBJ2-4 . 14 TRBV3-1 CASSPGGIKNIQYF
TRBJ2-7 few 14 TRBV4-2 CASSQPRGAHEQYF
. . 15 TRBV3-1 CASSRRTGGIYEQYF
TRBJ2-7 . 16 TRBV6-6 CASNYPTGTGGDEQYF
TRBJ1-2 . 15 TRBV14 CASSQDPWGCYGYTF
TRBJ2-5 . 14 TRBV19 CASSMRQGQETQYF
TRBJ1-1 . 12 TRBV6-6 CASTPSVPEAFF
TRBJ2-7 few 13 TRBV13 CASSLNRGYEQYF
TRBJ1-1 few 14 TRBV4-1 CASSQDGRDTEAFF
TRBJ1-5 . 16 TRBV10-3 CAIRDRDRESKQPQHF
TRBJ1-4 . 13 TRBV14 CASSQGPQGKLFF
TRBJ2-5 few 14 TRBV11-2 CASSLGSLRETQYF
TRBJ1-5 few 15 TRBV20-1 CSAGGTGGPNQPQHF
TRBJ2-3 few 14 TRBV10-3 CAITTGTVVDTQYF
TRBJ2-1 few 18 TRBV15 CATSTIRLAGTYYNEQFF
TRBJ2-1 few 15 TRBV6-5 CASSPRQGGYNEQFF
TRBJ2-1 . 14 TRBV6-1 CASSRRGLGNEQFF
TRBJ2-7 few 15 TRBV10-3 CAISEGLAESYEQYF
TRBJ1-2 . 13 TRBV25-1 CASSDRGPYGYTF
. . 19 TRBV11-2 CASSLDPPGTSRRKETQYF
TRBJ2-5 . 15 TRBV20-1 CSARVQRGGNNEQYF
TRBJ2-7 . 11 TRBV2 CASTAGYEQYF
TRBJ2-2 . 16 TRBV11-2 CASSSERGRYTGELFF
TRBJ2-3 . 15 TRBV5-1 CASSRSRDSTDTQYF